A selection of T cell receptor beta chains follows, all from one sample in a study of CD8 T cells in Susac syndrome. MiXCR was run by TCRdb on the immunoSEQ multiplex PCR reads, yielding one entry per CDR3 protein. The sample yields around 200,000 distinct CDR3 sequences, 85% to 95% seen once. Sequenced: CD4+ T cells from PBMCs. The receptor set was obtained from a human donor with multiple sclerosis. CDR3s include the opening cysteine and the closing phenylalanine or tryptophan. D genes are given only for firm matches. The size entry is marked missing in some rows and otherwise reads once, few, many or a size class.

D,size,V,J,DNA,CDR3
.,.,TRBV2,TRBJ1-5,TGTGCCAGCAGTTTCCCAGGTAGACATCAGCCCCAGCATTTT,CASSFPGRHQPQHF
.,.,TRBV30,TRBJ1-5,TGTGCCCTGATAGCTGGGGGCGGTCAGCCCCAGCATTTT,CALIAGGGQPQHF
TRBD1,few,TRBV10-3,TRBJ1-5,TGTGCCACCTCAAGACAGGGGTCAGATCAGCCCCAGCATTTT,CATSRQGSDQPQHF
.,.,TRBV6-2/TRBV6-3,TRBJ2-3,TGTGCCAGCAGTTACCTCCGGGATACGCAGTATTTT,CASSYLRDTQYF
.,.,TRBV3-1,TRBJ2-2,TGTGCCAGCAGCCTTAGGACACAAAACACCGGGGAGCTGTTTTTT,CASSLRTQNTGELFF
TRBD2,.,TRBV12-3/TRBV12-4,TRBJ2-3,TGTGCCAGCAGCTCCGGGGGGGTAGGGACGCAGTATTTT,CASSSGGVGTQYF
TRBD1,once,TRBV6-1,TRBJ1-1,TGTGCCACCAAAACTCTCCGGGACAGTTCTGAAGCTTTCTTT,CATKTLRDSSEAFF
TRBD2,.,TRBV30,TRBJ2-4,TGTGCCTGGAGTGCCAGCGGGGGCAAGGGGAACATTCAGTACTTC,CAWSASGGKGNIQYF
TRBD1,.,TRBV15,TRBJ1-2,TGTGCCACCAGCAGATCGACAGGGGATGGAGTTGGCTACACCTTC,CATSRSTGDGVGYTF
TRBD1,.,TRBV7-2,TRBJ1-5,TGTGCCAGCAGCTTCGACAGGGGGTATGAGCCCCAGCATTTT,CASSFDRGYEPQHF
TRBD1,once,TRBV2,TRBJ1-5,TGTGCCAGCAAGACAGGGAATAGCAATCAGCCCCAGCATTTT,CASKTGNSNQPQHF
TRBD2,.,TRBV7-9,TRBJ2-5,TGTGCCAGCAGCTCCACTAGCGGGGGATTTGAGACCCAGTACTTC,CASSSTSGGFETQYF
.,.,TRBV29-1,TRBJ1-2,TGCAGCGTTGAAGATGGACCTGGGGGAGGTTATGGCTACACCTTC,CSVEDGPGGGYGYTF
.,.,TRBV7-2,TRBJ2-2,TGTGCCAGCAGCCCGATTGAGTTCTCGAACACCGGGGAGCTGTTTTTT,CASSPIEFSNTGELFF
TRBD1,.,TRBV11-2,TRBJ2-1,TGTGCCAGCAGCTTAGAGGACAGGGCGGGGACGGGGCAGTTCTTC,CASSLEDRAGTGQFF
.,.,TRBV12-5,TRBJ1-2,TGTGCTAGTGGTTTGGTAGCGACAGTAGTCTATGGCTACACCTTC,CASGLVATVVYGYTF
TRBD1,.,TRBV29-1,TRBJ1-1,TGCAGCGTTGGCGAGACAGGGTTGGGCACTGAAGCTTTCTTT,CSVGETGLGTEAFF
.,.,TRBV30,TRBJ1-1,TGTGCCTGGAGTGTAGACCGGAACACTGAAGCTTTCTTT,CAWSVDRNTEAFF
TRBD1,.,TRBV9,TRBJ1-2,TGTGCCAGCAGCGTAGCATCAGGGGGCGAATTGTCCGTGTATGGCTACACCTTC,CASSVASGGELSVYGYTF
TRBD1,.,TRBV27,TRBJ1-2,TGTGCCAGCAGTCCTGGAGGGGGCAACTATGGCTACACCTTC,CASSPGGGNYGYTF
.,.,TRBV5-1,TRBJ2-6,TGCGCCAGCAGCTCAGGACGGATCTCTGGGGCCAACGTCCTGACTTTC,CASSSGRISGANVLTF
TRBD1,.,TRBV20-1,TRBJ1-2,TGCAGTGCTAGAAACCGGGACAGCGCTTATGGCTACACCTTC,CSARNRDSAYGYTF
TRBD2,.,TRBV29-1,TRBJ2-5,TGCAGCGTTGCTTGGGCGGGGGGAGAGACCCAGTACTTC,CSVAWAGGETQYF